Listed below are T cell receptor beta chains from one sample, sequenced in a study of T cell repertoires in cytomegalovirus infection. Their cognate antigens are unknown. Each CDR3 protein is one row after TCRdb ran MiXCR on the reads. The table has about 770,000 distinct CDR3 sequences, 29% seen once; the top ten hold around 12%. The sample was cultured CD8+ T cells from PBMCs, taken from culture after CMV antigen stimulation. The receptors were gathered from a human donor in good health (CMV status not recorded). Some clones in this sample may be carry-over from other donors' samples. Both conserved end residues are part of each CDR3. A D gene is named only where the DNA matches it firmly. The size entry is marked missing in some rows and otherwise reads once, few, many or a size class.

>TRBD1|TRBV4-1|-|TRBJ1-6
CASSQPGQGYSPLHF
TGCGCCAGCAGCCAGCCGGGACAGGGGTACTCACCCCTCCACTTT
>-|TRBV7-9|-|TRBJ2-1
CASSLEGPEQFF
TGTGCCAGCAGTTTAGAGGGTCCTGAGCAGTTCTTC
>-|TRBV27|few|TRBJ2-3
CASNHGGGADTQYF
TGTGCCAGCAACCACGGCGGTGGCGCAGATACGCAGTATTTT
>TRBD1|TRBV7-6|many|TRBJ2-2
CASSVTGGADTGELFF
TGTGCCAGCAGCGTTACAGGGGGCGCGGACACCGGGGAGCTGTTTTTT
>TRBD1|TRBV27|-|TRBJ1-1
CASSLLGTGLAEAFF
TGTGCCAGCAGTTTATTAGGGACAGGGCTCGCTGAAGCTTTCTTT
>-|TRBV19|-|TRBJ2-1
CASSTTPLSYNEQFF
TGTGCCAGTTCCACTACTCCCCTCTCCTACAATGAGCAGTTCTTC
>-|TRBV20-1|-|TRBJ1-1
CSAWEGEGTEAFF
TGCAGTGCTTGGGAGGGGGAGGGCACTGAAGCTTTCTTT
>-|TRBV4-1|few|TRBJ1-4
CASSPRFRAGEKLFF
TGCGCCAGCAGCCCCCGTTTTAGAGCCGGTGAAAAACTGTTTTTT
>-|TRBV7-9|-|TRBJ2-3
CSGYSGTDTQYF
TGTAGTGGCTACTCGGGCACAGATACGCAGTATTTT
>-|TRBV27|-|TRBJ1-5
CASSLRGTFQPQHF
TGTGCCAGCAGTTTGAGGGGCACATTCCAGCCCCAGCATTTT
>-|TRBV7-2|-|TRBJ1-1
CASSWGFYTEAFF
TGTGCCAGCAGCTGGGGGTTTTACACTGAAGCTTTCTTT
>-|TRBV20-1|-|TRBJ2-7
CSAPDGSSYEQYF
TGCAGTGCCCCTGACGGGAGCTCCTACGAGCAGTACTTC
>TRBD1|TRBV27|-|TRBJ1-4
CASSPPGQETPTNEKLFF
TGTGCCAGCAGTCCCCCGGGACAGGAAACTCCAACTAATGAAAAACTGTTTTTT
>-|TRBV19|many|TRBJ1-2
CASSNRDINYGYTF
TGTGCCAGTAGTAATCGGGATATTAACTATGGCTACACCTTC
>TRBD2|TRBV7-9|-|TRBJ2-5
CASRLARGETQYF
TGTGCTTCAAGACTAGCCCGGGGAGAGACCCAGTACTTC
>-|TRBV6-8|-|TRBJ1-1
CASSSLIAMNTEAFF
TGTGCCAGCAGTTCCTTGATAGCAATGAACACTGAAGCTTTCTTT
>TRBD1|TRBV23-1|-|TRBJ2-1
CACSVKTGGSYNEQFF
TGCGCCTGCAGCGTAAAGACAGGGGGCTCCTACAATGAGCAGTTCTTC
>-|TRBV19|once|TRBJ1-5
CASSIGGTSNQPQHF
TGTGCCAGTAGTATAGGCGGTACTAGCAATCAGCCCCAGCATTTT
>TRBD1|TRBV5-5|-|TRBJ1-6
CASSQTGENSPLHF
TGTGCCAGCAGTCAGACAGGGGAAAATTCACCCCTCCACTTT
>TRBD1|TRBV9|-|TRBJ1-2
CASSVGGDSSYGYTF
TGTGCCAGCAGCGTAGGGGGGGACAGCAGTTATGGCTACACCTTC
>-|TRBV5-5|-|TRBJ1-4
CASSWDDEKLFF
TGTGCCAGCAGCTGGGACGATGAAAAACTGTTTTTT
>-|TRBV7-8|many|TRBJ2-1
CASSLGQFNNEQFF
TGTGCCAGCAGCTTAGGGCAGTTTAACAATGAGCAGTTCTTC
>-|TRBV11-2|-|TRBJ2-4
CASSLRGGNFDIQYF
TGTGCCAGCAGCTTGCGGGGCGGGAACTTCGACATTCAGTACTTC
>TRBD1|TRBV5-1|once|TRBJ2-7
CASSQGTGDVVEQYF
TGCGCCAGCAGCCAAGGGACAGGAGACGTTGTCGAGCAGTACTTC